Listed below are T cell receptor beta chains from one sample, sequenced in a study of blood T cell repertoires in COVID-19. Method: immunoSEQ multiplex PCR; TCRdb's copy keeps in-frame clones and lacks some. This table has nearly 350,000 clones, more than 75% appearing once. Sequenced material: peripheral blood. The receptors derive from a woman aged 45-65 years with COVID-19, enrolled during active disease. The CDR3 runs from the conserved cysteine through the conserved F or W. The D gene is left open where the match is weak. Clone size is not always given. Where it is, it says once, few, many or a class for expanded clones.

j_gene: TRBJ1-1; d_gene: TRBD1; abundance: NA; len: 14; v_gene: TRBV6-5; CDR3nt: TGTGCCAGCAGACGGACAGGGGCGAACACTGAAGCTTTCTTT; CDR3aa: CASRRTGANTEAFF
j_gene: TRBJ2-1; d_gene: TRBD1; abundance: NA; len: 15; v_gene: TRBV6-5; CDR3nt: TGTGCCAGCAGCCAAAAGGGGACAGGGGCGAATGAGCAGTTCTTC; CDR3aa: CASSQKGTGANEQFF
j_gene: TRBJ1-2; d_gene: TRBD1; abundance: NA; len: 12; v_gene: TRBV2; CDR3nt: TGTGCCAGCGGGGACAGGCTAGGTGGCTACACCTTC; CDR3aa: CASGDRLGGYTF
j_gene: TRBJ1-6; d_gene: NA; abundance: NA; len: 14; v_gene: TRBV7-9; CDR3nt: TGTGCCAGCAGTCTCACAGGGCTGGATTCACCCCTCCACTTT; CDR3aa: CASSLTGLDSPLHF
j_gene: TRBJ2-3; d_gene: TRBD1; abundance: NA; len: 15; v_gene: TRBV29-1; CDR3nt: TGCAGCGTGACCACAGGGGTCCATAGCACAGATACGCAGTATTTT; CDR3aa: CSVTTGVHSTDTQYF
j_gene: TRBJ1-1; d_gene: NA; abundance: NA; len: 18; v_gene: TRBV21-1; CDR3nt: TGTGCCAGCAGCAATCGGTCCAGCGGAAAACCTACGAACACTGAAGCTTTCTTT; CDR3aa: CASSNRSSGKPTNTEAFF
j_gene: TRBJ1-2; d_gene: NA; abundance: NA; len: 11; v_gene: TRBV10-3; CDR3nt: TGTGCCATCTCGAGTAACTATGGCTACACCTTC; CDR3aa: CAISSNYGYTF
j_gene: TRBJ2-2; d_gene: TRBD2; abundance: once; len: 15; v_gene: TRBV5-1; CDR3nt: TGCGCCAGCAGCTTCGCTAGCGGCCCCGCCGGGGAGCTGTTTTTT; CDR3aa: CASSFASGPAGELFF
j_gene: TRBJ2-7; d_gene: TRBD2; abundance: NA; len: 14; v_gene: TRBV4-2; CDR3nt: TGTGCCAGCAGCCAAGCTAGCGGTACCTACGAGCAGTACTTC; CDR3aa: CASSQASGTYEQYF
j_gene: TRBJ2-1; d_gene: NA; abundance: NA; len: 14; v_gene: TRBV27; CDR3nt: TGTGCCAGCAGTTTAGGGGCAGGGAACAATGAGCAGTTCTTC; CDR3aa: CASSLGAGNNEQFF
j_gene: TRBJ2-2; d_gene: NA; abundance: NA; len: 15; v_gene: TRBV10-1; CDR3nt: TGCGCCAGCAGTGGATCTCCTAGACACACCGGGGAGCTGTTTTTT; CDR3aa: CASSGSPRHTGELFF
j_gene: TRBJ2-7; d_gene: TRBD2; abundance: NA; len: 15; v_gene: TRBV5-4; CDR3nt: TGTGCCAGCAGCTTGGAACTAGCGGGATTCTACGAGCAGTACTTC; CDR3aa: CASSLELAGFYEQYF
j_gene: TRBJ1-2; d_gene: TRBD1; abundance: NA; len: 14; v_gene: TRBV3-1/TRBV3-2; CDR3nt: TGTGCCAGCAGCCGCGGACAGGGTGAATATGGCTACACCTTC; CDR3aa: CASSRGQGEYGYTF
j_gene: TRBJ2-1; d_gene: TRBD2; abundance: NA; len: 14; v_gene: TRBV10-3; CDR3nt: TGTGCCATCAGTTCTAGCGGGAGTGGCGATGAGCAGTTCTTC; CDR3aa: CAISSSGSGDEQFF